This TCR beta chain emerged from a study of naive and memory T cell subsets. Whole-study findings and limits: Gini index rose across naive, CM, EM and EMRA in CD4 and CD8.

Points on this clonotype: Its antigen remains unidentified.

The beta constant-region primer was an equimolar mix of two oligonucleotides covering TRBC1 and TRBC2. Ligation attached a single-stranded oligonucleotide with a 12-nucleotide UMI and the SP2 primer to the cDNA 3' end. TCRdb reanalysed the UMI-ligation and nested PCR reads using MiXCR and keeps one entry per CDR3 protein. The data hold around 160,000 distinct CDR3 sequences, with more than 15% observed a single time. This CDR3 is built from 14 residues. Between the trimmed V and J ends, which lost 3 bases and 2 bases, there was a span of 14 bases. Germline CDR1 reads GTSNPN; CDR2 reads SVGIG (reference sequence).

Sequenced material: naive CD4+ T cells from blood. The chain has TRBV30 and TRBJ2-7; D possibly uses TRBD1 or TRBD2 (5 bases each). The sequence was obtained from a human donor in good health. The CDR3 protein is CAWRQTRGTYEQYF. The CDR3 DNA sequence: TGTGCCTGGAGGCAAACTAGGGGTACCTACGAGCAGTACTTC.